Listed below are T cell receptor beta chains from one sample, sequenced in a study of T cell responses to AZD1222 COVID-19 vaccine. Sequencing used immunoSEQ multiplex PCR; TCRdb keeps in-frame clones, though not all of them. The sample includes more than 110,000 clones, roughly 90% of them seen just once. The source material was peripheral blood, sampled 28 days after the second AZD1222 dose. The origin of the receptors is an adult who received the AZD1222 COVID-19 vaccine. Both conserved end residues are part of each CDR3. Each record gives: clone size, J gene, D gene, V gene, CDR3 protein, CDR3 DNA. The D gene is left open where the match is weak. Clone size is stated in some rows and not others, as once, few, many or a class when expanded.

-	TRBJ2-7	TRBD1	TRBV27	CASSSPRDRATYEQYF	TGTGCCAGCAGTTCCCCCCGGGACAGGGCCACCTACGAGCAGTACTTC
many	TRBJ2-7	TRBD2	TRBV5-4	CASSLSGSGGHEQYF	TGTGCCAGCAGCCTTAGCGGGAGTGGAGGACACGAGCAGTACTTC
once	TRBJ2-5	-	TRBV28	CASSLSEGGAETQYF	TGTGCCAGCAGTTTATCCGAGGGGGGTGCGGAGACCCAGTACTTC
-	TRBJ2-1	TRBD2	TRBV9	CASSVSGTYNEQFF	TGTGCCAGCAGCGTAAGCGGGACCTACAATGAGCAGTTCTTC
once	TRBJ1-6	TRBD1	TRBV30	CAWRKQGASPLHF	TGTGCCTGGAGGAAACAGGGGGCCTCACCCCTCCACTTT
-	TRBJ1-5	-	TRBV2	CASSDGWPQHF	TGTGCCAGCAGTGATGGTTGGCCCCAGCATTTT
-	TRBJ1-2	-	TRBV5-4	CASSPQEGPFYGYTF	TGTGCCAGCAGCCCCCAAGAGGGGCCATTCTATGGCTACACCTTC
-	TRBJ2-3	TRBD2	TRBV18	CASSTSEGTDTQYF	TGTGCCAGCTCAACTAGCGAAGGCACAGATACGCAGTATTTT
-	TRBJ2-7	TRBD2	TRBV19	CASSILAGPSYEQYF	TGTGCCAGTAGTATACTAGCGGGGCCCTCCTACGAGCAGTACTTC
-	TRBJ2-1	TRBD2	TRBV19	CASSQIGGYNEQFF	TGTGCCAGTAGTCAGATCGGGGGGTACAATGAGCAGTTCTTC
-	TRBJ1-1	-	TRBV4-1	CASSQDEKTEAFF	TGCGCCAGCAGCCAGGATGAGAAAACTGAAGCTTTCTTT
few	TRBJ1-2	-	TRBV6-2/TRBV6-3	CASSKQSTYGYTF	TGTGCCAGCAGTAAACAGAGCACCTATGGCTACACCTTC
-	TRBJ2-1	-	TRBV25-1	CASSPLRGDLYNEQFF	TGTGCCAGCAGCCCTCTCAGGGGCGACCTCTACAATGAGCAGTTCTTC
-	TRBJ2-5	-	TRBV29-1	CSVEDRYGDGETQYF	TGCAGCGTTGAAGATCGTTACGGGGACGGGGAGACCCAGTACTTC
-	TRBJ1-1	-	TRBV10-1	CASRIPQGSRTEAFF	TGCGCCAGCAGAATCCCGCAAGGTAGTCGCACTGAAGCTTTCTTT
-	TRBJ1-1	TRBD1	TRBV4-1	CASSHGQGAGTEAFF	TGCGCCAGCAGCCACGGACAGGGGGCTGGCACTGAAGCTTTCTTT
-	TRBJ2-7	-	TRBV28	CASSLIVRQGASDDEQYF	TGTGCCAGCAGTTTAATTGTCCGGCAGGGAGCGTCCGACGACGAGCAGTACTTC
-	TRBJ1-5	-	TRBV6-5	CASSYSMWGEQPQHF	TGTGCCAGCAGTTACTCGATGTGGGGGGAACAGCCCCAGCATTTT
-	TRBJ2-7	TRBD2	TRBV4-3	CASSTTSGYEQYF	TGCGCCAGCAGCACGACTAGCGGCTACGAGCAGTACTTC
-	TRBJ1-2	-	TRBV19	CASSGARDYGYTF	TGTGCCAGTAGTGGGGCCAGAGACTATGGCTACACCTTC
-	TRBJ2-4	-	TRBV11-2	CASSLDWYRSKNIQYF	TGTGCCAGCAGCTTAGATTGGTACAGGTCCAAAAACATTCAGTACTTC
-	TRBJ2-1	-	TRBV7-8	CASSLGGREQFF	TGTGCCAGCAGCTTAGGGGGTCGTGAGCAGTTCTTC
-	TRBJ1-4	-	TRBV28	CASSRGTPLQGKLFF	TGTGCCAGCAGCCGAGGGACACCCCTTCAGGGAAAACTGTTTTTT
-	TRBJ1-2	TRBD1	TRBV10-3	CAISSELPGQNYGYTF	TGTGCCATCTCGTCCGAACTGCCGGGACAGAACTATGGCTACACCTTC
-	TRBJ2-1	-	TRBV11-2	CASSLERWRVNEQFF	TGTGCCAGCAGCTTAGAAAGGTGGAGGGTCAATGAGCAGTTCTTC
-	TRBJ1-1	-	TRBV21-1	CAIRDGRGTEAFF	TGTGCCATCAGGGACGGGCGGGGCACTGAAGCTTTCTTT
-	TRBJ2-1	TRBD2	TRBV7-2	CASSLVGTSGAPNEQFF	TGTGCCAGCAGCTTAGTCGGGACTAGCGGGGCTCCTAATGAGCAGTTCTTC
-	TRBJ2-7	TRBD2	TRBV28	CASGLAGPYEQYF	TGTGCCAGCGGACTAGCGGGACCCTACGAGCAGTACTTC
-	TRBJ1-1	-	TRBV23-1	CASSHSQGSEAFF	TGCGCCAGCAGTCATAGTCAGGGCTCTGAAGCTTTCTTT
-	TRBJ2-5	-	TRBV25-1	CASRPPGAETQYF	TGTGCCAGCAGACCCCCGGGGGCCGAGACCCAGTACTTC
-	TRBJ2-2	TRBD1	TRBV6-4	CASQSTQGAGELFF	TGTGCCAGTCAAAGCACTCAGGGGGCCGGGGAGCTGTTTTTT
-	TRBJ1-2	-	TRBV19	CASSRDKFTSVYGYTF	TGTGCCAGTAGTCGGGACAAGTTCACATCCGTCTATGGCTACACCTTC
-	TRBJ2-3	TRBD2	TRBV14	CASSRAGVTDTQYF	TGTGCCAGCAGCCGAGCGGGAGTTACAGATACGCAGTATTTT
-	TRBJ1-5	TRBD1	TRBV7-9	CASSHDRGSNQPQHF	TGTGCCAGCAGTCACGACAGGGGGAGCAATCAGCCCCAGCATTTT
-	TRBJ2-5	-	TRBV19	CASSIVGQETQYF	TGTGCCAGTAGTATTGTGGGTCAAGAGACCCAGTACTTC